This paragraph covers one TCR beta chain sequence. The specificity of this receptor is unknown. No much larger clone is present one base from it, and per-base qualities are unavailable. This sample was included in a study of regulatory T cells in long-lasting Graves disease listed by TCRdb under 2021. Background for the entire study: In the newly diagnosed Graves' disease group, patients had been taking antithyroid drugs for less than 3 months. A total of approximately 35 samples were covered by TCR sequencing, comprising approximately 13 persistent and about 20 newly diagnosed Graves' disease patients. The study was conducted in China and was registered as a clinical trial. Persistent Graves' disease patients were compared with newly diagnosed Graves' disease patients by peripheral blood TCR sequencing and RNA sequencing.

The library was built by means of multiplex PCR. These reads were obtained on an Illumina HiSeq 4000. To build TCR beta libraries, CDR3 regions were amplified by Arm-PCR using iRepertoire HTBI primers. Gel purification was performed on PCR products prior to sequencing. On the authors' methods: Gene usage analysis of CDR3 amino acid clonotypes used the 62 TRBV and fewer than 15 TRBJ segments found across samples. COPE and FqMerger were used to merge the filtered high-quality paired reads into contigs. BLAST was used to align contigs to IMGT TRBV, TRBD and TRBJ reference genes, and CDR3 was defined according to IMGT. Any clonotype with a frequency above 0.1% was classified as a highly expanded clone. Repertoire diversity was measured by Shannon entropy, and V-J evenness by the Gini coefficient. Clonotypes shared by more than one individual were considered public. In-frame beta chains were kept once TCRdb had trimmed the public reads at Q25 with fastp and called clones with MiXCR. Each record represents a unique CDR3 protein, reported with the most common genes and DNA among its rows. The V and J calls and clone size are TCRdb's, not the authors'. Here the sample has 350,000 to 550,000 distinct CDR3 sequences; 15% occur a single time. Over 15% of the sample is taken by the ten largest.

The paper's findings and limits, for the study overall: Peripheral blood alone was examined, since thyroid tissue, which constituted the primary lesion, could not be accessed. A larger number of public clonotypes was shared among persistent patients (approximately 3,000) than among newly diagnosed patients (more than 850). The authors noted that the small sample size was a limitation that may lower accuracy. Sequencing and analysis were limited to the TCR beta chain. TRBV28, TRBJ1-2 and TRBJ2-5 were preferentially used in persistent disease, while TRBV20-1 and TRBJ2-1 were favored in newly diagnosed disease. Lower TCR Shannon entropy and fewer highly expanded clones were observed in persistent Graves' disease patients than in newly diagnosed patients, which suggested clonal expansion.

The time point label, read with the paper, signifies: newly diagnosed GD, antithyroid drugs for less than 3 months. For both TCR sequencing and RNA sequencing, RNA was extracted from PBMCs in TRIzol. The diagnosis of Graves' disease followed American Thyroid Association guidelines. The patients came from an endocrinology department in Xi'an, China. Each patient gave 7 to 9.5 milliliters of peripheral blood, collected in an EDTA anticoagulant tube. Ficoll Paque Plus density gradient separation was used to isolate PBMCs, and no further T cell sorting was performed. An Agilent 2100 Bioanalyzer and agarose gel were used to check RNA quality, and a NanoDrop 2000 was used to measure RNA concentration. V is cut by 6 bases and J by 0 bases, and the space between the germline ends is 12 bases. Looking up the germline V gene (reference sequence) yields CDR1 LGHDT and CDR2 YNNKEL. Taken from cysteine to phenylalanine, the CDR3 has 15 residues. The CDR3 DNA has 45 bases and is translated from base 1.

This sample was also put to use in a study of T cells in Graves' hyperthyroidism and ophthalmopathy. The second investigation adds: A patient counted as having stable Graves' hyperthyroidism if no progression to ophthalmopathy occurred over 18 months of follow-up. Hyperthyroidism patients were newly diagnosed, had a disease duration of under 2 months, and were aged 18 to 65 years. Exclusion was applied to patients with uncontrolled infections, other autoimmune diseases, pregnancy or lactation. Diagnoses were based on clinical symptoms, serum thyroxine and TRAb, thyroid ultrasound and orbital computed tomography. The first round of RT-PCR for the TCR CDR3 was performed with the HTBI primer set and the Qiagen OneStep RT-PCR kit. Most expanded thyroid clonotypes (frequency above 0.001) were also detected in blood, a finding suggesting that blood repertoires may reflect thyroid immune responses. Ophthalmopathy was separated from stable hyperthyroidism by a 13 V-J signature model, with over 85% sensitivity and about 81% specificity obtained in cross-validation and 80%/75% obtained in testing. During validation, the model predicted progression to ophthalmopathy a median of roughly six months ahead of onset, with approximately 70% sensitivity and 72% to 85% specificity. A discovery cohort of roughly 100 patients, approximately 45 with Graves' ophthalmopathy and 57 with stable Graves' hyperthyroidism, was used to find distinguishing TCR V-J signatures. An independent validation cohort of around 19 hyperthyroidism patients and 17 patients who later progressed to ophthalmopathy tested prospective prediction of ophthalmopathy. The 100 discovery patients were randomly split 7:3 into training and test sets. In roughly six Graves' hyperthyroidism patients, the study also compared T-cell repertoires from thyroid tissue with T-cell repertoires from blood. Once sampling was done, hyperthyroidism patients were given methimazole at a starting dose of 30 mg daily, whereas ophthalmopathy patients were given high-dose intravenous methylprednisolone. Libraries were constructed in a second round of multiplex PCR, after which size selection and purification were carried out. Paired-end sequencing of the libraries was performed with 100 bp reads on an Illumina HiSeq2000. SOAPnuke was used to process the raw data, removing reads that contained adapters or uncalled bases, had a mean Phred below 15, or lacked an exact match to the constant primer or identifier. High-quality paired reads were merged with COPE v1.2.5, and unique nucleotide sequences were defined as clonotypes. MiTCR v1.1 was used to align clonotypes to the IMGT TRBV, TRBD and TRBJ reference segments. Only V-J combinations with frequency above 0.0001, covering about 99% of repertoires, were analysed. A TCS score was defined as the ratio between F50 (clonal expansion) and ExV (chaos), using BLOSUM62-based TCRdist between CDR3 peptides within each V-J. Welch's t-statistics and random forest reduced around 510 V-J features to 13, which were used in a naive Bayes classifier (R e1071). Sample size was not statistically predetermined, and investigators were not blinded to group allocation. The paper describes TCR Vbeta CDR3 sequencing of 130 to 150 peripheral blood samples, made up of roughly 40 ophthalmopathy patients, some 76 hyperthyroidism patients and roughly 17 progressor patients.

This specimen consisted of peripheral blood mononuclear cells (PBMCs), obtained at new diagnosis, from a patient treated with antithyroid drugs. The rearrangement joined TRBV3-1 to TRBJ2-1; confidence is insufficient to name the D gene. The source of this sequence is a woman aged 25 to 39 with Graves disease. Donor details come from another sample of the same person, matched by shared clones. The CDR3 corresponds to CASRPFMSSYNEQFF. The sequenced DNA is TGTGCCAGCAGGCCTTTTATGAGCTCCTACAATGAGCAGTTCTTC.